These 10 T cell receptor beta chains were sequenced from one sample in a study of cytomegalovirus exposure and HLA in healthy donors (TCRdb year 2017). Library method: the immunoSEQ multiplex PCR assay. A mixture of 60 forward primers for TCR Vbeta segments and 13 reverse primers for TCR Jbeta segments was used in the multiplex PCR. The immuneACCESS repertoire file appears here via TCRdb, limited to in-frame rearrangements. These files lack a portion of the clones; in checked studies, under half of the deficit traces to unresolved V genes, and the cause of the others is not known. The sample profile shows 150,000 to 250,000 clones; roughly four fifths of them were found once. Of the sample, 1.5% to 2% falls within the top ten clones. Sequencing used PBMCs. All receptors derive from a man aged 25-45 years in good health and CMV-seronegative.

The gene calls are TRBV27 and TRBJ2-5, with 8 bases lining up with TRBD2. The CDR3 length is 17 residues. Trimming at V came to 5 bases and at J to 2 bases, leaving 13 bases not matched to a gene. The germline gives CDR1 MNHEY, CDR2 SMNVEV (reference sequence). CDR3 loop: CASSPLGSGNLQETQYF. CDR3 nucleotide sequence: TGTGCCAGCAGTCCTTTGGGTAGCGGGAACCTTCAAGAGACCCAGTACTTC.

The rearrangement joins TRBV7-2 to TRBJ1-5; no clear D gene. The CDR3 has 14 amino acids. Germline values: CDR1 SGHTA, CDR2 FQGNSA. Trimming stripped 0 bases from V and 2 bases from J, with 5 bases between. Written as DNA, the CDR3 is TGTGCCAGCAGCTTAGCCGGGGGCAATCAGCCCCAGCATTTT. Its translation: CASSLAGGNQPQHF.

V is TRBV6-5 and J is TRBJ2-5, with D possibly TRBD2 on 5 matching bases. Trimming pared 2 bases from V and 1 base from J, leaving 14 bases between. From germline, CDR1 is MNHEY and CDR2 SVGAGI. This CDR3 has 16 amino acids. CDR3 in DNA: TGTGCCAGCAGTTACACGCAGACTACATTCCAAGAGACCCAGTACTTC. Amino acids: CASSYTQTTFQETQYF.

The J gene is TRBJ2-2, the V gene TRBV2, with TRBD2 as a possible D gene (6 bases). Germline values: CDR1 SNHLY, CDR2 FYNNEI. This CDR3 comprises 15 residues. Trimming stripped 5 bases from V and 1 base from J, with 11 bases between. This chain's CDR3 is CASSMGLMNTGELFF. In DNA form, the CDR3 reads TGTGCCAGCAGTATGGGACTGATGAACACCGGGGAGCTGTTTTTT.

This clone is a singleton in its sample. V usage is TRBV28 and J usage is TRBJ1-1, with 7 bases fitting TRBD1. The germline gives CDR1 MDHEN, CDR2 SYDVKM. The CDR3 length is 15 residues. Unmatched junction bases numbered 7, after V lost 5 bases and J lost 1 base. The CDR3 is CASSPTGTANTEAFF. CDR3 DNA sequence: TGTGCCAGCAGTCCCACCGGGACAGCGAACACTGAAGCTTTCTTT.

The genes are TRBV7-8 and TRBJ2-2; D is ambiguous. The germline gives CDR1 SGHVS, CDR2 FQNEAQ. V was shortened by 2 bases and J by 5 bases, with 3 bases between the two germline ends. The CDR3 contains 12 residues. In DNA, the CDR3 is TGTGCCAGCAGCTTATCGACCGGGGAGCTGTTTTTT. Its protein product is CASSLSTGELFF.

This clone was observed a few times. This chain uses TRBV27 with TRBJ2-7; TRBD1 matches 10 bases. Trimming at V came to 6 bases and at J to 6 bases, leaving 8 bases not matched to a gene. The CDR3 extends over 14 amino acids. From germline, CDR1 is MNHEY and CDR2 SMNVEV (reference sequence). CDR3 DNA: TGTGCCAGCAGCCCCGGGACAGGGGAATTCGAGCAGTACTTC. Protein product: CASSPGTGEFEQYF.

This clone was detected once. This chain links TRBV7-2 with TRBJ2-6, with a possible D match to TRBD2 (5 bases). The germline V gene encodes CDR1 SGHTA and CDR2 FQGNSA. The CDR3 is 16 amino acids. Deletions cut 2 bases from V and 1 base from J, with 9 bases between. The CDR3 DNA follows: TGTGCCAGCAGCTTAAGAGGGAGTTCTGGGGCCAACGTCCTGACTTTC. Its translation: CASSLRGSSGANVLTF.

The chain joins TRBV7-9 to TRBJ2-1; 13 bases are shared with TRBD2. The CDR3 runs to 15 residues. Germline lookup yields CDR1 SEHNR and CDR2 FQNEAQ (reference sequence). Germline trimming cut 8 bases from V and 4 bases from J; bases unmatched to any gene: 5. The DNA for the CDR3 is TGTGCCAGCGGGGGGACTAGCGGGGCGTACAATGAGCAGTTCTTC. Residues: CASGGTSGAYNEQFF. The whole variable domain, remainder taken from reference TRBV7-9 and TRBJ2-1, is DTGVSQNPRHKITKRGQNVTFRCDPISEHNRLYWYRQTLGQGPEFLTYFQNEAQLEKSRLLSDRFSAERPKGSFSTLEIQRTEQGDSAMYLCASGGTSGAYNEQFFGPGTRLTVL.

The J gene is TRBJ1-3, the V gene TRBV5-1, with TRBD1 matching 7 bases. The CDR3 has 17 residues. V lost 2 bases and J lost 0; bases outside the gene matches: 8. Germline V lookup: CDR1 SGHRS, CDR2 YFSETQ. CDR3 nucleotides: TGCGCCAGCAGCTTTTTGACAGGGCCAGTCTCTGGAAACACCATATATTTT. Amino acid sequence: CASSFLTGPVSGNTIYF.